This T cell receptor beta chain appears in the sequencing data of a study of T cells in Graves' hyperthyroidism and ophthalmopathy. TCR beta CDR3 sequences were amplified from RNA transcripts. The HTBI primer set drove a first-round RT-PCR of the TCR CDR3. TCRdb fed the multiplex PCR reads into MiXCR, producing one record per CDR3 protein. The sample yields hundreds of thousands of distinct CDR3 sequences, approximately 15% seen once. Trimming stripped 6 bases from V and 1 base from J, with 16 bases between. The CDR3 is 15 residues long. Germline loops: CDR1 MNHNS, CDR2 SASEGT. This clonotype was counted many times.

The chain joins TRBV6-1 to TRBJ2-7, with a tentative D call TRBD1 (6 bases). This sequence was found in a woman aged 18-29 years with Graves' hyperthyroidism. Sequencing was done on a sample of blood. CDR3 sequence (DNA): TGTGCCAGCAGCGACACCGGACAGTCGTCCTACGAGCAGTACTTC. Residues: CASSDTGQSSYEQYF.